The 30 T cell receptor beta chains below were found in one sample sequenced in a study of tumor and adjacent non-tumor tissue in lung cancer listed by TCRdb under 2018. The library was made by multiplex PCR. Sequencer: Illumina HiSeq 2500. TCRbeta libraries were constructed through three rounds of nested PCR with primers (Table S4) according to protocols adapted from ARM-PCR. TCRdb itself trimmed the public reads at Q25 with fastp, ran MiXCR and retained productive beta chains. Rows with one shared CDR3 protein collapse into an entry with the most common genes and DNA. A total of about 68,000 distinct CDR3 sequences appear in this sample, roughly 56% of them only once. The ten largest make up about 19% of the sample. RNA was isolated from bulk, unsorted tissue, and RNA quality was assessed with a NanoDrop ND-1000 and an Agilent 2100. Source material: lung tumor tissue. These receptors all come from a man aged 45-65 years with non-small cell lung cancer.

There are a few counts of this clonotype. One junction end does not reproduce the germline sequence, and a read error may be involved. The CDR3 DNA sequence: TGTGCCGGCAGCTCCGGGACAGGGGCAGGTAATGAGCAGTTCTTT. Amino acids: CAGSSGTGAGNEQFF. The chain recombines TRBV28 with TRBJ2-1; 10 positions agree with TRBD1. The CDR3 length is 15 residues. Germline CDR1 reads MDHEN; CDR2 reads SYDVKM.

Ten or more counts support this clonotype. The CDR3, as DNA: TGTGCCAGCAGCTGGGGGGAGCGGTTGACCCAGTACTTC. It yields the protein CASSWGERLTQYF. The V gene is TRBV5-5, the J gene TRBJ2-5, with D tentatively TRBD2 (6 bases). CDR1 SGHKS and CDR2 YYEKEE come from the germline V gene (reference sequence). V was pared by 3 bases and J by 7 bases, with 13 bases between. The CDR3 contains 13 residues.

The sample holds one count of this clonotype. This chain connects TRBV5-4 to TRBJ2-1; 9 bases line up with TRBD1. This CDR3 region has 18 residues. The ends lost 4 bases at V and 6 bases at J; junction bases unmatched: 17. Per germline, CDR1 SGHNT and CDR2 YYREEE (reference sequence). In nucleotides, the CDR3 is TGTGCCAGCAGCATGAAATGGGTCACTGGACAGGGGATCAATGAGCAGTTCTTC. It is translated as CASSMKWVTGQGINEQFF.

V usage is TRBV5-6 and J usage is TRBJ2-3, with TRBD1 as a possible D gene (5 bases). This CDR3 has 17 residues. Looked up from germline, CDR1 is SGHDT and CDR2 is YYEEEE. V was pared by 8 bases and J by 3 bases, with 25 bases between. CDR3 DNA sequence: TGTGCCAGGAGCCTCTCCACAGGTTTCCAGGGAACAGATACGCAGTATTTT. As protein: CARSLSTGFQGTDTQYF.

This clonotype was observed a few times. The V and J genes are TRBV5-6 and TRBJ1-4; no clear D gene. The ends were cut back, 0 bases at V and 6 bases at J, with 6 bases in the middle. The CDR3 spans 13 residues. Germline CDR1 and CDR2: SGHDT and YYEEEE. Here the CDR3 DNA reads TGTGCCAGCAGCTTGGACCCGGATGAAAAACTGTTTTTT. This gives the protein CASSLDPDEKLFF.

This clonotype was counted between two and nine times. This chain connects TRBV28 to TRBJ2-2; TRBD2 aligns across 10 bases. The J segment lost 5 bases and the V segment lost 8 bases, leaving 11 bases of the junction unmatched. The CDR3 contains 16 residues. Germline V gives CDR1 MDHEN, CDR2 SYDVKM. DNA for the CDR3: TGTGCCAGCGGGCGACGGACTAGCGGACAGACCGGGGAGCTGTTTTTT. It codes for CASGRRTSGQTGELFF. The whole variable domain, filled in from reference TRBV28 and TRBJ2-2, reads DVKVTQSSRYLVKRTGEKVFLECVQDMDHENMFWYRQDPGLGLRLIYFSYDVKMKEKGDIPEGYSVSREKKERFSLILESASTNQTSMYLCASGRRTSGQTGELFFGEGSRLTVL.

CDR3 nucleotides: TGCAGTGCTACTAACGATCCGGGACTAGCGGGAGTCTACGAGCAGTACTTC. This encodes CSATNDPGLAGVYEQYF. The chain recombines TRBV20-1 with TRBJ2-7; 14 positions match TRBD2. J lost 3 bases, V lost 4 bases, and 11 bases had no gene match. Germline V gene sequence: CDR1 DFQATT, CDR2 SNEGSKA (reference sequence). The CDR3 totals 17 residues.

In regard to this clonotype: Germline and junction disagree at one end, which may indicate a read error. The chain is built from TRBV6-1 and TRBJ1-1; TRBD1 aligns across 7 bases. CDR3 length equals 12 residues. Germline V gives CDR1 MNHNS, CDR2 SASEGT. The CDR3 nucleotides read TGTGCCGGCATTGCGGACAGGCCTGAAGCTTTCTTC. It encodes CAGIADRPEAFF.

The sample holds many counts of this clonotype. The V call is TRBV30, the J call TRBJ2-7; D is possibly TRBD1 (6 bases). Trimming took off 5 bases at V and 7 bases at J, with 12 bases between the two ends. The CDR3 covers 11 residues. CDR1 and CDR2 from the germline V gene are GTSNPN and SVGIG (reference sequence). The CDR3 is CAWGTPWEQYF. The DNA of the CDR3 is TGTGCCTGGGGGACACCGTGGGAGCAGTACTTC.

For this clonotype: At one end, the junction sequence differs from germline, possibly due to a read error. The chain joins TRBV10-3 to TRBJ2-5; no reliable D call. The germline V gene encodes CDR1 ENHRY and CDR2 SYGVKD. The CDR3 length is 13 residues. The CDR3 DNA reads as TGTGCCACCAGTATGGGCTTGCAAGAGACCCAGTACTTC. Protein: CATSMGLQETQYF.

This chain uses TRBV10-2 with TRBJ2-3; no reliable D call. The CDR3 loop spans 16 amino acids. Germline V gene lookup returns CDR1 WSHSY and CDR2 SAAADI. V dropped 9 bases and J dropped 2 bases, with 21 bases sitting between them. The CDR3 region is CARSQSSATLTDTQYF. In DNA form, the CDR3 reads TGCGCCAGAAGTCAGTCTTCAGCTACCCTCACAGATACGCAGTATTTT.

Concerning this clonotype itself: This sequence may be a read error, since a much larger clone differs from it by one base. The J gene is TRBJ2-7, the V gene TRBV10-3; 7 nucleotides align to TRBD1. The germline CDR1 and CDR2 sequences are ENHRY and SYGVKD. CDR3 size: 14 residues. Losses at the gene ends were 5 bases for V and 7 bases for J; bases not matched to a gene: 11. The CDR3: CAISKTGSLSEQYF. CDR3 in DNA: TGTGCCATCAGTAAGACAGGGAGCTTAAGTGAGCAGTACTTC.

This clonotype showed up many times. This chain joins TRBV10-3 and TRBJ1-2, with 7 positions matching TRBD1. This CDR3 contains 13 residues. The V gene end was trimmed by 6 bases and the J gene end by 7 bases; junction bases not matched to a gene: 8. The germline gives CDR1 ENHRY, CDR2 SYGVKD. For the CDR3, the DNA is TGTGCCATCAGGGACAGGAGGGAGAGTGGCTACACCTTC. Protein product: CAIRDRRESGYTF.

V is TRBV11-2 and J is TRBJ2-5; D could derive from TRBD1 or TRBD2 (5 bases each). Germline V gene data show CDR1 as SGHAT and CDR2 as FQNNGV. This CDR3 comprises 13 residues. With 8 bases removed from V and 2 bases from J, the gap between germline ends came to 12 bases. CDR3 sequence (DNA): TGTGCCAGCTGGGACGGAGAACAAGAGACCCAGTACTTC. Translating it yields CASWDGEQETQYF.

The sample holds many counts of this clonotype. The chain is built from TRBV6-5 and TRBJ1-6; D not certain. V was pared by 5 bases and J by 9 bases, with 14 bases between. The CDR3 consists of 14 residues. Per germline, CDR1 MNHEY and CDR2 SVGAGI. For the CDR3, the DNA is TGTGCCAGCAGTCCCGGTCGGTTGGGTTCACCCCTCCACTTT. It translates to CASSPGRLGSPLHF.

With regard to this clonotype: Mismatch with germline at one junction end may stem from a read error. The chain combines TRBV11-3 with TRBJ2-2; tentatively, D is TRBD1 or TRBD2 (5 bases each). This CDR3 has 16 residues. The germline gives CDR1 SGHNT, CDR2 YENEEA. The CDR3 sequence: CASSLVAGTNAGELSF. In DNA form, the CDR3 reads TGTGCCAGCAGCTTAGTGGCAGGGACGAACGCCGGGGAGCTGTCTTTT.

This clonotype was found a few times. V usage is TRBV11-2 and J usage is TRBJ2-5; no reliable D call. Germline V CDR1 and CDR2: SGHAT, FQNNGV. V was pared by 5 bases and J by 5 bases, with 12 bases between. CDR3 length: 13 residues. CDR3 coding DNA: TGTGCCAGCAGCACCAGTCTAGGGGAGACCCAGTACTTC. Its protein is CASSTSLGETQYF.

This clonotype has only a few counts. Germline and junction disagree at one end, which may indicate a read error. The gene calls are TRBV12-3 or TRBV12-4 and TRBJ2-1; D may match TRBD1 or TRBD2 (7 bases each). This CDR3 is built from 14 residues. The CDR3, as DNA: TGTGTCAGCAGTTTCAGGGGGGGATACAATGAGCAGTTCTTC. Amino acids: CVSSFRGGYNEQFF.

Notes on this clonotype: The germline gene is not matched at one end of the junction; a read error may be the cause. V gene TRBV10-3 combines with J gene TRBJ2-3; TRBD1 agrees at 7 bases. This CDR3 is 17 amino acids long. Germline assignment: CDR1 ENHRY and CDR2 SYGVKD. The CDR3 region is CAISASGTQGFTHTQYF. The CDR3 DNA is TGTGCCATCAGTGCCTCCGGTACACAGGGGTTCACACATACACAGTATTTT.

Details on this clonotype: Being one base from a much bigger clone, this may be a read error. The chain employs TRBV28 and TRBJ1-2; D gene uncertain. CDR1 MDHEN and CDR2 SYDVKM come from the germline V gene. This CDR3 contains 12 residues. The CDR3 loop is CASRELLSGYPF. CDR3 in DNA: TGTGCCAGTCGGGAACTATTATCGGGCTACCCCTTC.

As to this clonotype: The junction shows a germline mismatch at one end, possibly a read error. The chain links TRBV11-2 to TRBJ2-5, with TRBD2 matching 9 bases. Germline CDR1 is SGHAT and CDR2 is FQNNGV. The CDR3 sequence is 15 residues long. CDR3 nucleotides: TGTGCCGGCAGCTTAGGAGGCGGGGGGGAGAAGACCCGGTACTTC. Translating it yields CAGSLGGGGEKTRYF.

Regarding this clonotype: A clone one base away is much larger, so this may be a read error. The genes are TRBV6-6 and TRBJ1-2; 9 bases align to TRBD1. The CDR3 is 15 residues long. Trimming at V came to 3 bases and at J to 7 bases, leaving 9 bases not matched to a gene. The germline CDR1 and CDR2 sequences are MNHNY and SVGAGI (reference sequence). The CDR3 is CASSYQTGGGLGYTF. DNA of the CDR3: TGTGCCAGCAGTTATCAAACAGGGGGCGGTCTTGGCTACACCTTC.

This clonotype was detected only a few times. Being one base from a much bigger clone, this may be a read error. This sequence joins TRBV5-1 and TRBJ2-5; D gene uncertain. The CDR3 is 13 residues long. Germline V CDR1 and CDR2: SGHRS, YFSETQ. V dropped 6 bases and J dropped 2 bases, with 11 bases sitting between them. In DNA, the CDR3 is TGCGCCAGCAACAGTTCAATTCAAGAGACCCAGTACTTC. Translating it yields CASNSSIQETQYF. The whole variable domain, filled in from reference TRBV5-1 and TRBJ2-5, reads KAGVTQTPRYLIKTRGQQVTLSCSPISGHRSVSWYQQTPGQGLQFLFEYFSETQRNKGNFPGRFSGRQFSNSRSEMNVSTLELGDSALYLCASNSSIQETQYFGPGTRLLVL.

Comments on this clonotype: One end of the junction does not line up with germline, which may come from a read error. V usage is TRBV5-4 and J usage is TRBJ2-3, with 8 bases fitting TRBD2. Germline CDR1 is SGHNT and CDR2 is YYREEE (reference sequence). The CDR3 runs 14 residues. DNA for the CDR3: TGTGACAGCAGCTTTAACGGGGGGGCGTTATCGCAGTATTTT. As protein: CDSSFNGGALSQYF.

For this clonotype: Lacking the conserved final phenylalanine or tryptophan, this CDR3 likely reflects a read error. The chain carries TRBV29-1 and TRBJ2-7; D possibly corresponds to TRBD1 (6 bases). Germline values: CDR1 SQVTM, CDR2 ANQGSEA. This CDR3 is built from 13 residues. Written as DNA, the CDR3 is TGCAGCGTAACAGGACAGAGCTCCTACGGGCAGTACTCC. Translated: CSVTGQSSYGQYS.

The rearrangement links TRBV6-6 to TRBJ1-5; possible D gene TRBD1, 5 bases. From germline, CDR1 is MNHNY and CDR2 SVGAGI (reference sequence). V was pared by 0 bases and J by 5 bases, with 14 bases between. The CDR3 is made up of 16 amino acids. The CDR3 protein is CASSYSLGERDQPQHF. CDR3 sequence (DNA): TGTGCCAGCAGTTACTCGCTAGGGGAAAGGGATCAGCCCCAGCATTTT.

As regards this clonotype: It may be a read error: a sequence one base away is much more abundant. As the CDR3 is not closed by the conserved phenylalanine or tryptophan, this likely results from a read error. The J gene is TRBJ1-1, the V gene TRBV12-3 or TRBV12-4; TRBD1 matches at 8 bases. This CDR3 has 14 amino acids. V trimming: 6 bases; J trimming: 4 bases; junction bases outside the gene matches: 7. The CDR3 region has the DNA TGTGCCAGCAGGTTGGCAGGGGGCCCCACTGAAGCTTTCCTT. Translating gives CASRLAGGPTEAFL.

Remarks on this clonotype: One end of the junction varies from germline; a read error may be responsible. This rearrangement joins TRBV11-2 to TRBJ2-1; the match to TRBD1 covers 9 bases. The CDR3 contains 15 residues. Germline CDR1 is SGHAT and CDR2 is FQNNGV. In DNA, the CDR3 is TGTGCCAGGAGCTCGGACAGGGGCGGCTACAATGAGCAATTCTTC. Amino acids: CARSSDRGGYNEQFF.

Details on this clonotype: Given a much more abundant clone one base away, this may be a read error. This sequence joins TRBV28 and TRBJ1-5, with D uncertain. Trimming cost V 4 bases and J 7 bases, with 8 bases left between them. The CDR3 runs to 12 residues. In germline, CDR1 is MDHEN, CDR2 SYDVKM. The CDR3 region has the DNA TGTGCCAGCAGTTACGGCGGGCAGCCCCAGCATTTT. Its protein product is CASSYGGQPQHF.

As to this clonotype: Relative to the germline gene, one junction end is altered; a read error may explain this. The chain joins TRBV5-4 to TRBJ2-1, with D possibly TRBD2 on 6 matching bases. The germline V gene encodes CDR1 SGHNT and CDR2 YYREEE (reference sequence). The CDR3 loop spans 14 amino acids. This chain's CDR3 is CASSLGNSAREQLF. The CDR3 nucleotides are TGTGCCAGCAGCCTTGGGAACAGTGCTCGGGAGCAGTTATTC.